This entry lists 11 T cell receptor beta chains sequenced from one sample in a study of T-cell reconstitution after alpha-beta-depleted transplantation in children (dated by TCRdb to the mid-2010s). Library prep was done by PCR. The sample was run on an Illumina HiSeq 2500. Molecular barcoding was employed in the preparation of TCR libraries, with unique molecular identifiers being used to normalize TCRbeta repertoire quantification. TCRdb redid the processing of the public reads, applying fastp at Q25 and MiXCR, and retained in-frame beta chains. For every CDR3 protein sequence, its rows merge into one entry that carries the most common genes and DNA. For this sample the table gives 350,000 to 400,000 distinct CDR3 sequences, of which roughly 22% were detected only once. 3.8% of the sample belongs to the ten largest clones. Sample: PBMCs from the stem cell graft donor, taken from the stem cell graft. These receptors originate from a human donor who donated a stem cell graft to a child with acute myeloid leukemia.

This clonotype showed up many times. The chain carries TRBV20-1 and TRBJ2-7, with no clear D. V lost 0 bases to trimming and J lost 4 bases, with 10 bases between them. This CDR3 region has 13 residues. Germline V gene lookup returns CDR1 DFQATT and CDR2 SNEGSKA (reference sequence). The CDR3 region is CSARERAEYEQYF. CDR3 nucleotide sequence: TGCAGTGCTAGAGAACGGGCGGAGTACGAGCAGTACTTC.

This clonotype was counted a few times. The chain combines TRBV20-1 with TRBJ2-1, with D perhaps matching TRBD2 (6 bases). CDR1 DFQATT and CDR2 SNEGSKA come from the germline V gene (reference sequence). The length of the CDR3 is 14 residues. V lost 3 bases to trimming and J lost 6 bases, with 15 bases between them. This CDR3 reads CSARWLARPNEQFF. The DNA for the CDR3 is TGCAGTGCTAGGTGGCTAGCGAGACCCAATGAGCAGTTCTTC.

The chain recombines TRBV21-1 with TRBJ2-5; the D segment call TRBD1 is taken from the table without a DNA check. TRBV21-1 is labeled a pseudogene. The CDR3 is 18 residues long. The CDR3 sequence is CASSKDPSAGVLQETQYF. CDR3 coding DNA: TGTGCCAGCAGCAAAGACCCTTCAGCGGGCGTCCTCCAAGAGACCCAGTACTTC.

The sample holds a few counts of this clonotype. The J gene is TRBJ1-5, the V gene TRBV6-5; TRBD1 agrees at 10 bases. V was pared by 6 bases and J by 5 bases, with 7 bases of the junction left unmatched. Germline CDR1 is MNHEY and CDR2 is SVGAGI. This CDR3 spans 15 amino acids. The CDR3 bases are TGTGCCAGCAGCCCGCTTGGGACAGGGGATCAGCCCCAGCATTTT. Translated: CASSPLGTGDQPQHF.

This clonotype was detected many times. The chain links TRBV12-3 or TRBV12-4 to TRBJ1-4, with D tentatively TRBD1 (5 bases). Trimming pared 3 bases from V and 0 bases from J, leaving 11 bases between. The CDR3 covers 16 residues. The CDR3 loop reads CASSFWDLATNEKLFF. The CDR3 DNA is TGTGCCAGCAGTTTCTGGGACCTTGCAACTAATGAAAAACTGTTTTTT.

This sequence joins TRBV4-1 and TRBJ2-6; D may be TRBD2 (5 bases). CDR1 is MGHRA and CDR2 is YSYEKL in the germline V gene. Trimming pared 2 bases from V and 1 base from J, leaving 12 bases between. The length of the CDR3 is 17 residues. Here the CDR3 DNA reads TGCGCCAGCAGCCAAAGCTTTTCGGGATCTGGGGCCAACGTCCTGACTTTC. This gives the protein CASSQSFSGSGANVLTF.

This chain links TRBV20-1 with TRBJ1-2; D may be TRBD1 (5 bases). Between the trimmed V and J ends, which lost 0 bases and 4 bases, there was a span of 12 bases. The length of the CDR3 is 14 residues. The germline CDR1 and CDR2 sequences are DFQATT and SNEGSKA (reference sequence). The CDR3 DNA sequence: TGCAGTGCTAGAGATGTGTCAGGGAGCTATGGCTACACCTTC. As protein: CSARDVSGSYGYTF.

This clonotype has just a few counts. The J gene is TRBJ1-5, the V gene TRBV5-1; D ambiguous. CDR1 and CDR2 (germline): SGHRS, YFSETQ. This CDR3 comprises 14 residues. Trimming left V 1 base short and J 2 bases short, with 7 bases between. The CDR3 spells CASSLKPGNQPQHF. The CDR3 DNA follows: TGCGCCAGCAGCTTGAAACCAGGCAATCAGCCCCAGCATTTT.

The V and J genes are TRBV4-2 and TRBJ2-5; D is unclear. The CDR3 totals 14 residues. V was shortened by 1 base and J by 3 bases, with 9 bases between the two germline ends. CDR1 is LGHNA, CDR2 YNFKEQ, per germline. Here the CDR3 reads CASSQVNEEETQYF. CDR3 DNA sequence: TGTGCCAGCAGCCAAGTAAACGAAGAAGAGACCCAGTACTTC.

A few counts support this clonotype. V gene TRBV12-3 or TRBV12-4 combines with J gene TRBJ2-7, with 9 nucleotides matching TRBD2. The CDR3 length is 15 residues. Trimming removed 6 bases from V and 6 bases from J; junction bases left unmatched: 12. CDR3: CASSPGTSPIFEQYF. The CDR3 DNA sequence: TGTGCCAGCAGCCCCGGGACTAGCCCTATATTCGAGCAGTACTTC.

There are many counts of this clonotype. The DNA for the CDR3 is TGCAGCGGCCAAACGACAGGCGTGACAGATACGCAGTATTTT. It specifies CSGQTTGVTDTQYF. The chain recombines TRBV29-1 with TRBJ2-3; D might be TRBD1 (6 bases). Germline values: CDR1 SQVTM, CDR2 ANQGSEA. V lost 7 bases, J lost 3 bases, and 17 bases lay in between. The CDR3 extends over 14 amino acids.